Listed here are 11 T cell receptor beta chains from one sample, sequenced in a study of cytomegalovirus exposure and HLA in healthy donors (TCRdb year 2017). The library relied on the immunoSEQ multiplex PCR assay. For the multiplex PCR, a mixture combining 60 forward primers for TCR Vbeta segments and 13 reverse primers for TCR Jbeta segments was used. TCRdb took over this immuneACCESS table, retaining in-frame rearrangements with V and J assigned. Such tables are incomplete; in checked studies, under half of the missing clones stem from an unresolved V gene, and the remainder is unexplained. The sample data list fewer than 200,000 clones, and 77% of these were observed just once. The ten biggest clones cover approximately 2.9% of the sample. The sample taken for sequencing was PBMCs. The receptors originated from a woman in her 40s in good health and CMV-seropositive.

This clone has only a few counts. DNA of the CDR3: TGTGCCAGCAGTAACCAACAGGCCCCCGCGGAAGGCTACACCTTC. Protein product: CASSNQQAPAEGYTF. This chain connects TRBV2 to TRBJ1-2; tentatively, D is TRBD1 (5 bases). V was clipped by 5 bases and J by 8 bases, with 21 bases between them. Germline V gene lookup returns CDR1 SNHLY and CDR2 FYNNEI. CDR3 length equals 15 residues.

The chain links TRBV5-5 to TRBJ2-1; 8 nucleotides match TRBD2. Germline-derived CDR1 and CDR2 are SGHKS and YYEKEE (reference sequence). The CDR3 is made up of 15 amino acids. Germline trimming cut 4 bases from V and 7 bases from J; bases unmatched to any gene: 10. The chain's CDR3 is CASSPGGRTPNEQFF. CDR3 DNA: TGTGCCAGCAGCCCGGGCGGGAGGACGCCAAATGAGCAGTTCTTC.

The sample holds a few counts of this clone. V and J are TRBV6-6 and TRBJ2-2; perhaps TRBD2 as D (6 bases). In germline, CDR1 is MNHNY, CDR2 SVGAGI (reference sequence). V was clipped by 8 bases and J by 5 bases, with 12 bases between them. CDR3 length: 13 amino acids. CDR3 in DNA: TGTGCCAGCGACCGGGAGATTACCGGGGAGCTGTTTTTT. Translating it yields CASDREITGELFF.

This chain connects TRBV9 to TRBJ2-4; 9 nucleotides align to TRBD2. Germline V gene data show CDR1 as SGDLS and CDR2 as YYNGEE. The CDR3 has 18 residues. With 0 bases clipped from V and 1 base from J, the junction kept 8 bases outside the gene matches. CDR3 amino acids: CASSVEIAGGPAKNIQYF. The CDR3 DNA sequence: TGTGCCAGCAGCGTAGAAATCGCGGGGGGGCCGGCCAAAAACATTCAGTACTTC.

The chain is built from TRBV6-6 and TRBJ2-7, with D perhaps TRBD2 (6 bases). Trimming left V 2 bases short and J 4 bases short, with 12 bases between. The length of the CDR3 is 14 residues. Germline V gene lookup returns CDR1 MNHNY and CDR2 SVGAGI (reference sequence). CDR3 amino acids: CASSYIVGGYEQYF. The CDR3 DNA reads TGTGCCAGCAGTTACATAGTAGGAGGGTACGAGCAGTACTTC.

V gene TRBV5-4 combines with J gene TRBJ1-4; tentatively, D is TRBD1 (6 bases). CDR3 size: 15 residues. The V and J ends lost 4 bases and 3 bases respectively, with 13 bases between them. From germline, CDR1 is SGHNT and CDR2 YYREEE (reference sequence). CDR3 sequence: CASSDNREANEKLFF. Written as DNA, the CDR3 is TGTGCCAGCAGCGATAACAGGGAAGCTAATGAAAAACTGTTTTTT.

The DNA of the CDR3 is TGTGCCAGCAGCAACAGGGGAGTCTCCTATGGCTACACCTTC. Translating it yields CASSNRGVSYGYTF. The J gene is TRBJ1-2, the V gene TRBV11-2; 7 bases fit TRBD1. V shed 5 bases, J shed 4 bases, and the junction held 7 bases outside the gene matches. The germline V gene encodes CDR1 SGHAT and CDR2 FQNNGV. CDR3 length equals 14 residues. Based on the CDR3 plus reference TRBV11-2 and TRBJ1-2, the full variable domain is EAGVAQSPRYKIIEKRQSVAFWCNPISGHATLYWYQQILGQGPKLLIQFQNNGVVDDSQLPKDRFSAERLKGVDSTLKIQPAKLEDSAVYLCASSNRGVSYGYTFGSGTRLTVV.

V usage is TRBV27 and J usage is TRBJ2-1; 9 bases map to TRBD2. This CDR3 is built from 19 residues. J was trimmed by 0 bases and V by 2 bases; bases with no gene match: 11. CDR1 and CDR2 (germline): MNHEY, SMNVEV (reference sequence). DNA for the CDR3: TGTGCCAGCAGTTTAGCAGCCCCGGGACTAGCAAGCTCCTACAATGAGCAGTTCTTC. This translates into CASSLAAPGLASSYNEQFF.

This clone was detected only once. The rearrangement uses TRBV7-9 and TRBJ1-4; tentative D call: TRBD1 (5 bases). The CDR3 runs to 13 residues. V was clipped by 2 bases and J by 8 bases, with 9 bases between them. Germline lookup yields CDR1 SEHNR and CDR2 FQNEAQ (reference sequence). The CDR3 here is CASSLFQGEKLFF. The CDR3, as DNA: TGTGCCAGCAGCTTATTCCAGGGCGAAAAACTGTTTTTT.

This clone was recorded once. The chain is built from TRBV19 and TRBJ1-2; D possibly corresponds to TRBD1 (6 bases). Germline lookup yields CDR1 LNHDA and CDR2 SQIVND (reference sequence). The CDR3 has 15 amino acids. V was clipped by 5 bases and J by 0 bases, with 13 bases between them. DNA for the CDR3: TGTGCCAGTAGTGCCCCGACAGGAGCTAACTATGGCTACACCTTC. Encoded protein: CASSAPTGANYGYTF.

J is TRBJ2-5 and V is TRBV5-1, with 7 bases that match TRBD1. The V and J ends lost 0 bases and 1 base, in that order; junction bases with no gene match: 3. The CDR3 sequence is 15 residues long. CDR1 SGHRS and CDR2 YFSETQ come from the germline V gene. The CDR3, as DNA: TGCGCCAGCAGCTTGGCCAACAGGGGCCAAGAGACCCAGTACTTC. The encoded protein is CASSLANRGQETQYF.